This is a list of T cell receptor beta chains from one sample in a study of T-cell memory formation after mild COVID-19. From the 5' RACE reads, TCRdb called clonotypes with MiXCR, one entry per CDR3 protein. The sample lists around 83,000 distinct CDR3 sequences, roughly 23% seen once, with roughly two fifths in the top ten. What was sequenced was PBMCs or a T cell subset sorted from them (not recorded which). Source of these receptors: a man in his late teens or twenties who had mild COVID-19 (a few samples of this study predate the infection). Cell type and time point are not known. Both conserved end residues are part of each CDR3. D genes are given only for firm matches. Clone size appears in some rows only: once, few, many, or a class for an expanded clone.

size,V,J,D,DNA,CDR3
many,TRBV6-5,TRBJ2-4,-,TGTGCCAGCAGCCCGGGACAACCTATCTTCGTAGCCAAAAACATTCAGTACTTC,CASSPGQPIFVAKNIQYF
few,TRBV4-2,TRBJ2-1,-,TGTGCCAGCAGCCAGCCTCTGGACTACAATGAGCAGTTCTTC,CASSQPLDYNEQFF
-,TRBV11-2,TRBJ2-1,TRBD1,TGTGCCAGCAGCCGTACCTCCAGGGGGTTCAATGAGCAGTTCTTC,CASSRTSRGFNEQFF
-,TRBV6-2/TRBV6-3,TRBJ1-5,-,TGTGCCAGCAGTTACCCGAACGGGCTCGGACCCCAGCATTTT,CASSYPNGLGPQHF
once,TRBV7-9,TRBJ1-1,-,TGTGCCAGCAGCTTGGTCGGGTCGGGGGACACTGAAGCTTTCTTT,CASSLVGSGDTEAFF
few,TRBV12-3/TRBV12-4,TRBJ2-3,-,TGTGCCAGCCGAACCGGCTATAGCACAGATACGCAGTATTTT,CASRTGYSTDTQYF
-,TRBV9,TRBJ2-3,-,TGTGCCAGCAGCGGGGGGGATTCAGATACGCAGTATTTT,CASSGGDSDTQYF
few,TRBV7-9,TRBJ2-1,-,TGTGCCAGCAGTCCCCGTAGGGCGGTTGAGCAGTTCTTC,CASSPRRAVEQFF
-,TRBV3-1,TRBJ2-7,-,TGTGCCAGCAGCCTCCGGGGCTGGGGCGGCGAGCAGTACTTC,CASSLRGWGGEQYF
few,TRBV5-1,TRBJ2-7,-,TGCGCCAGCAGCTTGGCCCCAGGGAGGCCCTACGAGCAGTACTTC,CASSLAPGRPYEQYF
few,TRBV4-1,TRBJ1-6,-,TGCGCCAGCAGCCAAGATGGGCCGCAGACTTATAATTCACCCCTCCACTTT,CASSQDGPQTYNSPLHF
-,TRBV7-9,TRBJ2-5,-,TGTGCCAGCAGCTTAGAATCCGGGGGCAGGGAGACCCAGTACTTC,CASSLESGGRETQYF
-,TRBV27,TRBJ2-5,-,TGTGCCAGCAGTTTGGGGCAGCGAGGGGAGACCCAGTACTTC,CASSLGQRGETQYF
few,TRBV11-2,TRBJ2-5,-,TGTGCCAGCAGCTTAGTCGATGCCCAGTACTTC,CASSLVDAQYF
-,TRBV4-1,TRBJ2-2,TRBD1,TGCGCCAGCAGCCACCTTTCCGTGGGACAGGGGGCAACCGGGGAGCTGTTTTTT,CASSHLSVGQGATGELFF
-,TRBV7-9,TRBJ1-2,-,TGTGCCAGCAGCACTGAGACAGGTCTAAACTATGGCTACACCTTC,CASSTETGLNYGYTF
few,TRBV7-8,TRBJ2-6,TRBD1,TGTGCCAGCAGCCTGACAGGGGGGCCCTCTGGGGCCAACGTCCTGACTTTC,CASSLTGGPSGANVLTF
-,TRBV12-3/TRBV12-4,TRBJ2-3,TRBD2,TGTGCCAGCAGGACCCTAGCGGGGGGCGCGCTGGGGACGCAGTATTTT,CASRTLAGGALGTQYF
once,TRBV6-4,TRBJ2-4,-,TGTGCCAGCAGCTTAACAATACTAGCCAAAAACATTCAGTACTTC,CASSLTILAKNIQYF
few,TRBV30,TRBJ1-5,-,TGTGCCTGGAGTGTACAGACCCATCAGCCCCAGCATTTT,CAWSVQTHQPQHF
few,TRBV6-5,TRBJ2-2,-,TGTGCCAGCAGTTACCAAGTAGACAGATACACCGGGGAGCTGTTTTTT,CASSYQVDRYTGELFF
-,TRBV6-6,TRBJ2-5,-,TGTGCCAGCCAACTCCAAGAGACCCAGTACTTC,CASQLQETQYF
few,TRBV27,TRBJ2-7,TRBD1,TGTGCCAGCAGTCCCTTGGGACAGGGGAACGAGCAGTACTTC,CASSPLGQGNEQYF
-,TRBV7-9,TRBJ2-7,-,TGTGCCACAGGACTCTCCTACGAGCAGTACTTC,CATGLSYEQYF
few,TRBV7-3,TRBJ2-7,-,TGTGCCAGCAGCCCTAAGGGGGGCTCCTACGAGCAGTACTTC,CASSPKGGSYEQYF
-,TRBV13,TRBJ1-3,-,TGTGCCAGCAGCTCCCGGGGGGCTGGAAACACCATATATTTT,CASSSRGAGNTIYF
few,TRBV6-2/TRBV6-3,TRBJ2-1,-,TGTGCCAGCAGTTACTCCACAGAACCCTCCTACAATGAGCAGTTCTTC,CASSYSTEPSYNEQFF
few,TRBV19,TRBJ1-1,-,TGTGCCAGTAGTATAGAAGGGTTGAACACTGAAGCTTTCTTT,CASSIEGLNTEAFF
few,TRBV27,TRBJ2-6,TRBD1,TGTGCCAGCAGGACAGGGTTAAGTGGGGCCAACGTCCTGACTTTC,CASRTGLSGANVLTF
-,TRBV19,TRBJ1-4,-,TGTGCCAGTAGTATCGACGTACAGGGTCGGGAACTGTTTTTT,CASSIDVQGRELFF
few,TRBV12-3/TRBV12-4,TRBJ1-2,TRBD1,TGTGCCAGCAGCGACAGGGGTAATGGCTACACCTTC,CASSDRGNGYTF
few,TRBV4-1,TRBJ2-3,-,TGCGCCAGCAGCCAAGACGCTATCGGCACAGATACGCAGTATTTT,CASSQDAIGTDTQYF
-,TRBV7-9,TRBJ1-1,TRBD1,TGTGCCAGCAGCTCGCCCGGGACAGCGAACACTGAAGCTTTCTTT,CASSSPGTANTEAFF
-,TRBV29-1,TRBJ2-7,-,TGCAGCCCCATGACGGGTGAGCAGTACTTC,CSPMTGEQYF
few,TRBV12-3/TRBV12-4,TRBJ2-2,TRBD1,TGTGCCAGCAGCTGTAACCGGGACAGGGGTTGCACCGGGGAGCTGTTTTTT,CASSCNRDRGCTGELFF
-,TRBV6-5,TRBJ1-2,-,TGTGCCAGCAGTTACTTGGGGACTTCTAACTATGGCTACACCTTC,CASSYLGTSNYGYTF
few,TRBV12-3/TRBV12-4,TRBJ2-2,-,TGTGCCAGCAGTGGGGATTCCGGGGAGCTGTTTTTT,CASSGDSGELFF
-,TRBV4-1,TRBJ1-6,-,TGCGCCAGCAGCCAAGACGGGTTTCGTCGGTCACCCCTCCACTTT,CASSQDGFRRSPLHF
-,TRBV7-9,TRBJ2-3,TRBD2,TGTGCCAGCAACCTGTATAGCGGGGGGGCAGATACGCAGTATTTT,CASNLYSGGADTQYF
few,TRBV7-9,TRBJ1-5,-,TGTGCCAGCAGCGACGGCTCGGGGGGCGCGGATCAGCCCCAGCATTTT,CASSDGSGGADQPQHF
-,TRBV6-2/TRBV6-3,TRBJ2-1,-,TGTGCCAGCGGACTATCCATCTCCTACAATGAGCAGTTCTTC,CASGLSISYNEQFF
few,TRBV12-3/TRBV12-4,TRBJ2-1,TRBD2,TGTGCCAGCACCCCATCCGGGACTAGCGGCTACAATGAGCAGTTCTTC,CASTPSGTSGYNEQFF
few,TRBV7-2,TRBJ2-3,-,TGTGCCAGCAGCCCACCGGGACCCAACACAGATACGCAGTATTTT,CASSPPGPNTDTQYF
-,TRBV11-2,TRBJ2-4,TRBD2,TGTGCCAGCAATGGACTAGCGGGGGTCAGCAGGAACATTCAGTACTTC,CASNGLAGVSRNIQYF
-,TRBV11-2,TRBJ2-3,TRBD1,TGTGCCAGCAGCTTCCGAACAGGGGGCCTTTCAGATACGCAGTATTTT,CASSFRTGGLSDTQYF
few,TRBV27,TRBJ2-7,-,TGTGCCAGCAGTTTGGGTAAGGGGTACGAGCAGTACTTC,CASSLGKGYEQYF
-,TRBV5-1,TRBJ2-4,TRBD2,TGCGCCAGCAGCTACGGGGGGGAAAACATTCAGTACTTC,CASSYGGENIQYF